This record looks at one T cell receptor beta chain sequence and its context. Antigen: not known. As defined, naive CD8 cells were CD45RO-negative and positively selected for CCR7, with terminally differentiated effector memory CD45RA+ cells excluded. This sample was taken from a study of shared clonotypes between healthy human individuals. Study-wide context: CD4 naive cells filled three plates per donor, CD4 memory three, CD8 naive two and CD8 memory one. Study findings and constraints: Relative to their counterparts shared across all four donors, non-shared clonotypes exhibited diminished generation probabilities. Even with large depth, rarefaction showed that sorted-subset sequencing was incomplete.

Germline V gene sequence: CDR1 MNHGY, CDR2 SAAAGT. The CDR3 has 12 residues. Trimming cost V 9 bases and J 12 bases, with 21 bases left between them. Clones were read by immunoSEQ multiplex PCR, and TCRdb kept only the in-frame ones, dropping some. The sample has 760,000 or so clones, around 96% seen once. The TCR was taken from a man aged 25-45 years in good health. The sequencing sample was made of naive CD8+ T cells sorted from blood. V and J are TRBV6-8 and TRBJ2-7; D could derive from TRBD1 or TRBD2 (5 bases each). The CDR3 bases are TGTGCCAGAACCGGGACCGTATTACGTCCGTACTTC. It codes for CARTGTVLRPYF.